This TCR beta chain stems from a study of blood T cell repertoires in COVID-19. Overall study: Sites in the United States, Italy and Spain provided acute and convalescent COVID-19 samples.

Only in-frame clones appear in the TCRdb table, and some are missing; sequencing was by immunoSEQ multiplex PCR. The sample has some 140,000 clones, about four fifths seen once. This CDR3 comprises 17 residues. The V and J ends lost 3 bases and 0 bases respectively, with 16 bases between them. Germline CDR1 SGDLS, CDR2 YYNGEE. The J gene is TRBJ1-3, the V gene TRBV9, with a tentative D call TRBD1 (5 bases). Sequenced input: peripheral blood. The source is a woman between 55 and 75 years old with acute or convalescent COVID-19. This CDR3 is CASSGRVAGPSGNTIYF. CDR3 in DNA: TGTGCCAGCAGCGGTCGGGTGGCAGGGCCCTCTGGAAACACCATATATTTT.